The present entry profiles one T cell receptor beta chain with its context. This specimen belongs to a study of blood T cell repertoires in COVID-19. This CDR3 is 17 amino acids long. Germline trimming cut 6 bases from V and 6 bases from J; bases unmatched to any gene: 16. CDR1 is LNHDA, CDR2 SQIVND, per germline (reference sequence). Original processing methods: Estimated nucleated cell counts came from reference gene primer amplification. The repertoire was sequenced with immunoSEQ multiplex PCR; TCRdb's copy has only in-frame clones and lacks some. Clone size and the V and J calls come from that table; the DNA yielded D and trimming. The sample has about 56,000 clones; 89% are singletons.

The sequence was collected from a woman in her fifties or sixties with COVID-19, enrolled during active disease. The sample comprised peripheral blood. The chain has TRBV19 and TRBJ1-5; TRBD1 aligns across 8 bases. The CDR3 sequence is CASRPTRGQGGRQPQHF. The CDR3 DNA reads as TGTGCCAGTAGACCAACCCGAGGACAGGGCGGGCGTCAGCCCCAGCATTTT.